The 30 T cell receptor beta chains below come from one sample, sequenced in a study of blood T cell repertoires in COVID-19. Sequencing used immunoSEQ multiplex PCR; TCRdb keeps in-frame clones, though not all of them. The table shows some 230,000 clones, with around 84% occurring only once. Sequencing was performed on peripheral blood. The receptors come from a man in his forties with acute or convalescent COVID-19.

The rearrangement links TRBV7-2 to TRBJ1-1; D call uncertain. The CDR3 sequence is 13 residues long. The germline V and J ends were trimmed by 3 bases and 4 bases, with 9 bases remaining between them. In germline, CDR1 is SGHTA, CDR2 FQGNSA. CDR3 DNA sequence: TGTGCCAGCAGCTTCACGGAGGGCACTGAAGCTTTCTTT. Protein sequence: CASSFTEGTEAFF.

This sequence joins TRBV10-3 and TRBJ1-3; 8 bases are shared with TRBD1. V trimming: 0 bases; J trimming: 4 bases; junction bases outside the gene matches: 2. Germline-derived CDR1 and CDR2 are ENHRY and SYGVKD. CDR3 length: 15 amino acids. The CDR3 DNA reads TGTGCCATCAGTGAGTCGACAGGGGTCGGAAACACCATATATTTT. Its protein product is CAISESTGVGNTIYF.

The chain links TRBV11-1 to TRBJ1-2, with 9 bases aligning to TRBD1. The germline V gene has CDR1 SGHAT and CDR2 FQDESV (reference sequence). Trimming removed 4 bases from V and 4 bases from J; junction bases left unmatched: 4. The CDR3 is 14 residues long. The CDR3 protein is CASSSSTGGYGYTF. CDR3 sequence (DNA): TGTGCCAGCAGCTCGTCGACAGGGGGCTATGGCTACACCTTC.

The rearrangement links TRBV5-8 to TRBJ2-2; 10 bases fit TRBD1. The CDR3 is 15 residues long. Germline CDR1 reads SGHTS; CDR2 reads YDEGEE. V dropped 4 bases and J dropped 6; count of bases not matched to a gene: 6. DNA of the CDR3: TGTGCCAGCAGCCTCGGGACAGGGGCCGCCGGGGAGCTGTTTTTT. Protein: CASSLGTGAAGELFF. The full variable domain, in which reference TRBV5-8 and TRBJ2-2 provide the parts outside the CDR3, is EAGVTQSPTHLIKTRGQQATLRCSPISGHTSVYWYQQALGLGLQFLLWYDEGEERNRGNFPPRFSGRQFPNYSSELNVNALELEDSALYLCASSLGTGAAGELFFGEGSRLTVL.

The chain carries TRBV6-5 and TRBJ2-1; TRBD1 matches at 8 bases. The trim removed 5 bases at V and 8 bases at J, leaving 11 bases unmatched. The CDR3 is 15 amino acids. Germline V gene sequence: CDR1 MNHEY, CDR2 SVGAGI. The chain's CDR3 is CASSPDRGQGDEQFF. CDR3 bases: TGTGCCAGCAGTCCCGATCGAGGACAGGGTGATGAGCAGTTCTTC.

The CDR3 coding sequence is TGTGCCAGCACCCCCCGGGGTGGTTTATGGGTGGGGTTGAGCACTGAAGCTTTCTTT. The encoded protein is CASTPRGGLWVGLSTEAFF. This chain links TRBV13 with TRBJ1-1; the D is unclear. The CDR3 length is 19 residues. Looked up from germline, CDR1 is PRHDT and CDR2 is FYEKMQ (reference sequence). V lost 7 bases, J lost 4 bases, and 31 bases lay in between.

The chain joins TRBV16 to TRBJ1-4; 9 nucleotides align to TRBD1. The J segment lost 5 bases and the V segment lost 2 bases, leaving 9 bases of the junction unmatched. The CDR3 is made up of 17 amino acids. From germline, CDR1 is KGHSY and CDR2 FQNENV. The CDR3 is CASSQRGTGRLNEKLFF. DNA for the CDR3: TGTGCCAGCAGCCAAAGGGGGACAGGGCGCTTAAATGAAAAACTGTTTTTT. The entire variable domain, with the rest obtained from reference TRBV16 and TRBJ1-4, is as follows: GEEVAQTPKHLVRGEGQKAKLYCAPIKGHSYVFWYQQVLKNEFKFLISFQNENVFDETGMPKERFSAKCLPNSPCSLEIQATKLEDSAVYFCASSQRGTGRLNEKLFFGSGTQLSVL.

The chain is built from TRBV2 and TRBJ2-1, with TRBD1 matching over 10 bases. The V and J ends lost 2 bases and 4 bases, in that order; junction bases with no gene match: 5. The CDR3 totals 16 residues. In germline, CDR1 is SNHLY, CDR2 FYNNEI. The CDR3 sequence is CASSETTGGAYNEQFF. The CDR3, as DNA: TGTGCCAGCAGTGAAACGACAGGGGGCGCGTACAATGAGCAGTTCTTC.

V is TRBV21-1 and J is TRBJ1-2; the table assigns TRBD1, which was not confirmed against the DNA. TRBV21-1 is reported as a pseudogene. The CDR3 loop spans 15 amino acids. DNA for the CDR3: TGTGCCAGCAGCCCGGACAAAATTGTTAACTATGGCTACACCTTC. Protein product: CASSPDKIVNYGYTF.

The chain recombines TRBV5-6 with TRBJ1-2; D perhaps matches TRBD1 (5 bases). Trimming shortened V by 1 base and J by 8 bases, and 12 bases separated the two germline ends. This CDR3 has 13 residues. The germline CDR1 and CDR2 sequences are SGHDT and YYEEEE. Here the CDR3 reads CASSLSGTRGYTF. CDR3 sequence (DNA): TGTGCCAGCAGCTTGTCAGGGACTAGGGGCTACACCTTC.

The chain has TRBV19 and TRBJ2-1; 10 bases line up with TRBD2. This CDR3 has 14 residues. The trim removed 7 bases at V and 2 bases at J, leaving 2 bases unmatched. Germline V CDR1 and CDR2: LNHDA, SQIVND (reference sequence). CDR3 nucleotide sequence: TGTGCCAGTACCCTAGCGGGGGCCTACAATGAGCAGTTCTTC. Translated: CASTLAGAYNEQFF. The whole variable domain, filled in from reference TRBV19 and TRBJ2-1, reads DGGITQSPKYLFRKEGQNVTLSCEQNLNHDAMYWYRQDPGQGLRLIYYSQIVNDFQKGDIAEGYSVSREKKESFPLTVTSAQKNPTAFYLCASTLAGAYNEQFFGPGTRLTVL.

In DNA form, the CDR3 reads TGTGCCAGCATCAAGGGTCGGGGGGCGAACACCGGGGAGCTGTTTTTT. Amino acids: CASIKGRGANTGELFF. This chain uses TRBV6-6 with TRBJ2-2; 7 bases are a match to TRBD2. Germline values: CDR1 MNHNY, CDR2 SVGAGI (reference sequence). The CDR3 runs 16 residues. V shed 7 bases and J 0 bases; nucleotides not matched to a gene: 8.

The chain is built from TRBV19 and TRBJ1-2; D not certain. This CDR3 comprises 14 residues. With 3 bases removed from V and 8 bases from J, the gap between germline ends came to 16 bases. Germline CDR1 is LNHDA and CDR2 is SQIVND (reference sequence). Here the CDR3 reads CASSIGGKDRGYTF. CDR3 nucleotide sequence: TGTGCCAGTAGTATTGGAGGGAAGGATAGGGGCTACACCTTC.

The rearrangement uses TRBV7-2 and TRBJ2-3, with D possibly being TRBD1 (5 bases). CDR3 size: 16 residues. Germline-derived CDR1 and CDR2 are SGHTA and FQGNSA. V was cut by 3 bases and J by 0 bases, with 13 bases left in between. The CDR3 is CASSLRTLGSTDTQYF. DNA of the CDR3: TGTGCCAGCAGCTTGAGGACACTCGGAAGCACAGATACGCAGTATTTT.

This chain uses TRBV7-9 with TRBJ2-5, with D possibly TRBD1 on 9 matching bases. The V end lost 4 bases, the J end lost 5 bases, and 23 bases lay between the germline ends. The CDR3 covers 17 residues. Germline CDR1 is SEHNR and CDR2 is FQNEAQ (reference sequence). The CDR3 is CASSYLSGGQGGETQYF. The CDR3 DNA follows: TGTGCCAGCAGCTATCTAAGCGGGGGACAGGGAGGTGAGACCCAGTACTTC. Supplemented by reference TRBV7-9 and TRBJ2-5, the full variable domain reads DTGVSQNPRHKITKRGQNVTFRCDPISEHNRLYWYRQTLGQGPEFLTYFQNEAQLEKSRLLSDRFSAERPKGSFSTLEIQRTEQGDSAMYLCASSYLSGGQGGETQYFGPGTRLLVL.

The chain links TRBV5-6 to TRBJ1-2; D is ambiguous. The CDR3 totals 15 residues. Germline values: CDR1 SGHDT, CDR2 YYEEEE. V lost 4 bases and J 2 bases, leaving 15 bases between the germline ends. The CDR3: CASSNTRVLNYGYTF. The CDR3 region has the DNA TGTGCCAGCAGCAATACCCGGGTGTTAAACTATGGCTACACCTTC.

This clone has just one count. The chain couples TRBV19 to TRBJ1-1, with no clear D. V dropped 5 bases and J dropped 4 bases, with 11 bases sitting between them. The CDR3 extends over 13 amino acids. Germline CDR1 and CDR2: LNHDA and SQIVND (reference sequence). CDR3 protein: CASSSQFGTEAFF. CDR3 coding DNA: TGTGCCAGTAGTTCCCAGTTTGGCACTGAAGCTTTCTTT.

The chain combines TRBV27 with TRBJ2-3; 8 bases are a match to TRBD2. The CDR3 loop spans 11 amino acids. Germline CDR1 reads MNHEY; CDR2 reads SMNVEV (reference sequence). V lost 11 bases and J lost 4; bases outside the gene matches: 2. Written as DNA, the CDR3 is TGTGCCTCCGGGGGGGCAGATACGCAGTATTTT. Protein product: CASGGADTQYF.

The gene calls are TRBV5-6 and TRBJ2-2; 11 bases align to TRBD2. V shed 5 bases, J shed 3 bases, and the junction held 9 bases outside the gene matches. Germline lookup yields CDR1 SGHDT and CDR2 YYEEEE. There are 17 residues in the CDR3. The CDR3 here is CASRRLAGFQDTGELFF. CDR3 in DNA: TGTGCCAGCAGAAGACTAGCGGGGTTTCAGGACACCGGGGAGCTGTTTTTT.

The chain joins TRBV7-9 to TRBJ2-7; no clear D. Germline V lookup: CDR1 SEHNR, CDR2 FQNEAQ (reference sequence). V was trimmed by 5 bases and J by 3 bases, leaving 11 bases between them. This CDR3 is built from 13 residues. CDR3 DNA sequence: TGTGCCAGCAGCCCGAAAAGAGGCTACGAGCAGTACTTC. Its translation is CASSPKRGYEQYF. Full variable domain (missing parts from reference TRBV7-9 and TRBJ2-7): DTGVSQNPRHKITKRGQNVTFRCDPISEHNRLYWYRQTLGQGPEFLTYFQNEAQLEKSRLLSDRFSAERPKGSFSTLEIQRTEQGDSAMYLCASSPKRGYEQYFGPGTRLTVT.

This clone has more than one count but fewer than ten. The rearrangement joins TRBV5-1 to TRBJ2-2; 11 positions agree with TRBD2. CDR3 length: 18 residues. From germline, CDR1 is SGHRS and CDR2 YFSETQ. The V segment lost 6 bases and the J segment 6 bases; nucleotides outside the gene matches: 16. CDR3 in DNA: TGCGCCAGCACCCTGGCCCCGACTAGCGGGGAGGTCGCCGGGGAGCTGTTTTTT. Its translation is CASTLAPTSGEVAGELFF.

The chain employs TRBV5-1 and TRBJ2-3; a possible D gene is TRBD1 (5 bases). V was pared by 0 bases and J by 2 bases, with 10 bases between. Germline assignment: CDR1 SGHRS and CDR2 YFSETQ. CDR3 length: 15 residues. CDR3 DNA: TGCGCCAGCAGCTTGGCAGGGATATACACAGATACGCAGTATTTT. Amino acids: CASSLAGIYTDTQYF. Complete variable domain (other parts from reference TRBV5-1 and TRBJ2-3): KAGVTQTPRYLIKTRGQQVTLSCSPISGHRSVSWYQQTPGQGLQFLFEYFSETQRNKGNFPGRFSGRQFSNSRSEMNVSTLELGDSALYLCASSLAGIYTDTQYFGPGTRLTVL.

The chain couples TRBV6-5 to TRBJ2-3; TRBD1 might be the D (8 bases). Germline V gene data show CDR1 as MNHEY and CDR2 as SVGAGI. The V end lost 7 bases, the J end lost 1 base, and 15 bases lay between the germline ends. The CDR3 consists of 15 residues. Here the CDR3 reads CASTRQGRGTDTQYF. For the CDR3, the DNA is TGTGCCAGCACCCGACAGGGGAGGGGCACAGATACGCAGTATTTT.

This sequence joins TRBV3-1 (or the pseudogene TRBV3-2) and TRBJ2-1, with 11 positions matching TRBD2. This CDR3 spans 16 amino acids. Germline values: CDR1 LGHDT, CDR2 YNNKEL (reference sequence). Germline trimming cut 4 bases from V and 5 bases from J; bases unmatched to any gene: 7. CDR3 loop: CASSPTSSGGNNEQFF. CDR3 coding DNA: TGTGCCAGCAGCCCCACCTCTAGCGGGGGGAACAATGAGCAGTTCTTC.

This chain connects TRBV6-1 to TRBJ1-5; D call uncertain. CDR1 is MNHNS, CDR2 SASEGT, per germline. This CDR3 spans 11 amino acids. The V end was cut by 2 bases, the J end by 13 bases, with 9 bases between. CDR3 loop: CASSEKERQHF. The CDR3, as DNA: TGTGCCAGCAGTGAAAAGGAGAGGCAGCATTTT.

The CDR3 here is CASSERRGGHYEQYF. Here the CDR3 DNA reads TGTGCCAGCAGTGAGAGGCGGGGGGGCCACTACGAGCAGTACTTC. The chain is built from TRBV6-1 and TRBJ2-7; 9 nucleotides match TRBD2. Trimming removed 3 bases from V and 3 bases from J; junction bases left unmatched: 6. CDR1 is MNHNS, CDR2 SASEGT, per germline. This CDR3 contains 15 residues.

This chain links TRBV6-1 with TRBJ1-6; possible D gene TRBD1, 5 bases. Germline CDR1 reads MNHNS; CDR2 reads SASEGT. The CDR3 consists of 14 residues. Trimming stripped 0 bases from V and 9 bases from J, with 9 bases between. The CDR3 DNA is TGTGCCAGCAGTGAAGCGGGGGGTTTTTCACCCCTCCACTTT. This codes for CASSEAGGFSPLHF.

This chain connects TRBV19 to TRBJ1-2; D unresolved. Per germline, CDR1 LNHDA and CDR2 SQIVND (reference sequence). Trimming left V 11 bases short and J 1 base short, with 14 bases between. The length of the CDR3 is 13 residues. Here the CDR3 reads CACQLENNYGYTF. The CDR3 DNA reads TGTGCCTGCCAGCTGGAGAATAACTATGGCTACACCTTC.

The rearrangement links TRBV6-5 to TRBJ1-2; D is unresolved. Per germline, CDR1 MNHEY and CDR2 SVGAGI. The germline V and J ends were trimmed by 2 bases and 4 bases, with 8 bases remaining between them. CDR3 size: 13 residues. As DNA, the CDR3 is TGTGCCAGCAGTTACGTGGCAGGCTATGGCTACACCTTC. Encoded protein: CASSYVAGYGYTF.

The rearrangement links TRBV12-3 or TRBV12-4 to TRBJ1-1; D not certain. The CDR3 is made up of 11 amino acids. Trimming took off 3 bases at V and 9 bases at J, with 8 bases between the two ends. CDR3 nucleotide sequence: TGTGCCAGCAGTTTCGGAGGCAAAGCTTTCTTT. This gives the protein CASSFGGKAFF.